The source of this T cell receptor beta chain is a study of T-cell reconstitution after alpha-beta-depleted transplantation in children. V shed 6 bases, J shed 6 bases, and the junction held 6 bases outside the gene matches. CDR3 size: 14 residues. Germline loops: CDR1 KGHSH, CDR2 LQKENI. A library of TCRbeta sequences, prepared with unique molecular identifiers, was generated. One entry per CDR3 protein results from TCRdb running MiXCR on the PCR reads. Found here are around 530,000 distinct CDR3 sequences, approximately 30% of them singletons; the top ten hold 2.4%. The sequencing here drew on PBMCs from the stem cell graft donor, taken from the stem cell graft. V gene TRBV18 combines with J gene TRBJ1-1, with 11 positions matching TRBD1. The sequence derives from a human donor who donated a stem cell graft to a child with aplastic anemia. CDR3 nucleotides: TGTGCCAGCTCTCGGACAGGGGGCGTTTCTGAAGCTTTCTTT. Translated, it gives CASSRTGGVSEAFF.